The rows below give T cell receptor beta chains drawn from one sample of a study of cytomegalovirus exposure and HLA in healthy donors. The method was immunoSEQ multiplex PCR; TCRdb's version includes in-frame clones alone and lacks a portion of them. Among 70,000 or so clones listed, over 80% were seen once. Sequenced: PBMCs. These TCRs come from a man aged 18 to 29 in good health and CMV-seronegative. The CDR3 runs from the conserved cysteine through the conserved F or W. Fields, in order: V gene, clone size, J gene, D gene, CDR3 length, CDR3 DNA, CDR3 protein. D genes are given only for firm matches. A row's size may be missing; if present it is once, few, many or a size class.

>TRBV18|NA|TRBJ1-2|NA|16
TGTGCCAGCTCACCTGACACCGAGAAAGTGTCCTATGGCTACACCTTC
CASSPDTEKVSYGYTF
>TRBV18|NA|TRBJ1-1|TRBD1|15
TGTGCCAGCTCACCACCATCTCAGGGGGCTATTTGGGCTTTCTTT
CASSPPSQGAIWAFF
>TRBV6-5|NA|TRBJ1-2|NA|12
TGTGCCAGCAGTGCAGCGGGCTATGGCTACACCTTC
CASSAAGYGYTF
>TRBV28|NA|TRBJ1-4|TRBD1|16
TGTGCCAGCAGACACAATACAGGGGGCTCTAATGAAAAACTGTTTTTT
CASRHNTGGSNEKLFF
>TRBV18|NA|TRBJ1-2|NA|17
TGTGCCAGCTCACCGGCTACAACCGGGATTTTAAGTCATGGCTACACCTTC
CASSPATTGILSHGYTF
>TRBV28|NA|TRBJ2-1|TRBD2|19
TGTGCCAGCAGTCCGTGGACTAGCGGGAGGGTTACCTCCTACAATGAGCAGTTCTTC
CASSPWTSGRVTSYNEQFF
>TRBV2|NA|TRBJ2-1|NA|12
TGTGCCAGCAGGCCACAGGGAAATGAGCAGTTCTTC
CASRPQGNEQFF
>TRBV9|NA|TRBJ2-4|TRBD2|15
TGTGCCAGCAGCGTGGGTAGCGGGAGGGAAAACATTCAGTACTTC
CASSVGSGRENIQYF
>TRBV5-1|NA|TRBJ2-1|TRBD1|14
TGCGCCAGCACCCGACAGGGGGGTTTGGCTAGCGAGGTCTTC
CASTRQGGLASEVF
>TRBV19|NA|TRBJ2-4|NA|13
TGTGCCAGTAGGTCGACTTCGGACAGATTACAGTACTTC
CASRSTSDRLQYF
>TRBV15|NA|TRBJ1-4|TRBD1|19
TGTGCCACCAGCAGAGATGTTGGGACAGAACTTGCAACTAATGAAAAACTGTTTTTT
CATSRDVGTELATNEKLFF
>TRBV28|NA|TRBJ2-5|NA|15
TGTGCCAGCAGTCCTCCGGGTCCTCTCCAAGAGACCCAGTACTTC
CASSPPGPLQETQYF
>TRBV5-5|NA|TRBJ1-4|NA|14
TGTGCCAGCGGACAAGGAGGGGAAGGTGAAAAACTGTTTTTT
CASGQGGEGEKLFF
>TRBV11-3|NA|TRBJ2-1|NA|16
TGTGCCAGCAGCTTAAGTCTAGCGATCTCCTACAATGAGCAGTTCTTC
CASSLSLAISYNEQFF
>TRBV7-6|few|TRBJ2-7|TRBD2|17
TGTGCCAGCAGCCCGGGAACGACTAGCGGGAGAGGGTACGAGCAGTACTTC
CASSPGTTSGRGYEQYF
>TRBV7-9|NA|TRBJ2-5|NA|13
TGTGCCAGCAGCTTCACCCGGGAAGAGACCCAGTACTTC
CASSFTREETQYF
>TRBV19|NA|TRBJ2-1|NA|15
TGTGCCAGTAGCCGGGGGACGGACTCCTACAATGAGCAGTTCTTC
CASSRGTDSYNEQFF
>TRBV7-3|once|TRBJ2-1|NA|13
TGTGCCAGCAGCCCCGGACAGAACAATGAGCAGTTCTTC
CASSPGQNNEQFF
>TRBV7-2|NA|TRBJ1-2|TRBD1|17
TGTGCCAGCAGCCCCCGGGCGCAGGGGGGCGCGAACTATGGCTACACCTTC
CASSPRAQGGANYGYTF
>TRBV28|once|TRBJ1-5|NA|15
TGTGCCAGCAAATTCGGGGGAACGAGCAATCAGCCCCAGCATTTT
CASKFGGTSNQPQHF
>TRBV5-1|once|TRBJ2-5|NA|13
TGCGCCAGCAGCCCGAGTGCGGCCGTCGGCCAGTACTTC
CASSPSAAVGQYF
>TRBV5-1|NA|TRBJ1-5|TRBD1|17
TGCGCCAGCAGCTTGGGGACCGGGACAGGGAACAATCAGCCCCAGCATTTT
CASSLGTGTGNNQPQHF
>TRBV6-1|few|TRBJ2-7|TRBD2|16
TGTGCCAGCAGTGGTCGGTGGGGGGGAGGTGAGGGCGAGCAGTACTTC
CASSGRWGGGEGEQYF
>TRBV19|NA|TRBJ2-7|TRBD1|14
TGTGCCAGTAGAAGACAGGGGGAAGATTACGAGCAGTACTTC
CASRRQGEDYEQYF
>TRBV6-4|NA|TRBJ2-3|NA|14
TGTGCCAGCAGTGGGTCGCGGGTCGGAGATACGCAGTATTTT
CASSGSRVGDTQYF
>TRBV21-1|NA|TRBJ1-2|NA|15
TGTGCCAGCAGCCGGGTGGTAGCTGCTAACTATGGCTACACCTTC
CASSRVVAANYGYTF
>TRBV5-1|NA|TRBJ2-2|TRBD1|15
TGCGCCAGCAGCCCGACAGGGGGGGTGTCCGGGGAGCTGTTTTTT
CASSPTGGVSGELFF
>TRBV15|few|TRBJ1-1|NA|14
TGTGCCACCAGCAGGAGGGACACCAACACTGAAGCTTTCTTT
CATSRRDTNTEAFF
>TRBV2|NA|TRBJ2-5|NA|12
TGTGCCAGCAGTCCAGGGCCGGGTATTCAGGACTTC
CASSPGPGIQDF
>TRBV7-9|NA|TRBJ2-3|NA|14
TGTGCCAGCAGCTTACAGGAGGGCACAGATACGCAGTATTTT
CASSLQEGTDTQYF
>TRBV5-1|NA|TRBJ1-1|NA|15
TGCGCCAGCAGCTTTACGGACATCGGGCACACTGAAGCTTTCTTT
CASSFTDIGHTEAFF
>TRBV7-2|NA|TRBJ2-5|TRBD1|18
TGTGCCAGCAGCGGCGGTCAGGACAGGGGGCTTATCATAGAGACCCAGTACTTC
CASSGGQDRGLIIETQYF
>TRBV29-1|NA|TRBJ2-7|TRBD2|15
TGCAGCGTCAGGCTAGCGGGAGGGGGGCTCTACGAGCAGTACTTC
CSVRLAGGGLYEQYF
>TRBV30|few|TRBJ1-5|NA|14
TGTGCCTGGAGGGACAGCAGCAGCAATCAGCCCCAGCATTTT
CAWRDSSSNQPQHF
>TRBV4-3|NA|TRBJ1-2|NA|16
TGCGCCAGCAGCCAAGTATCTTGGCCAGGGGTTTCGCGCTACACCTTC
CASSQVSWPGVSRYTF
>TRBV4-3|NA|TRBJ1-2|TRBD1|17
TGCGCCAGCAGCCAAGACCGACAGGGGGTAGCTAACTATGGCTACACCTTC
CASSQDRQGVANYGYTF
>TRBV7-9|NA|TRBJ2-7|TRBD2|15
TGTGCCAGCAGCCTCTTAGCGGGAGTGAGGAACGAGCAGTACTTC
CASSLLAGVRNEQYF
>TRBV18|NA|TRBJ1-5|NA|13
TGTGCCAGCTCACCTGGAGGCAATCAGCCCCAGCATTTT
CASSPGGNQPQHF
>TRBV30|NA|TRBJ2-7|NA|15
TGTGCCTGGAGCCGCGGGGGCAGTCGTTCCTACGAGCAGTACTTC
CAWSRGGSRSYEQYF
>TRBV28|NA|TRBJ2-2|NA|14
TGTGCCAGCAGAAGGGGTACGAACACCGGGGAGCTGTTTTTT
CASRRGTNTGELFF
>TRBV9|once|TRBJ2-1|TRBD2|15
TGTGCCAGCAGCGTAGGGGAGGGCCTTCACAATGAGCAGTTCTTC
CASSVGEGLHNEQFF
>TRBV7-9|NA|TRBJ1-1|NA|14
TGTGCCAGCAGCGAATACAGGGAAAACACTGAAGCTTTCTTT
CASSEYRENTEAFF
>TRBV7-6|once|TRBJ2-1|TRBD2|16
TGTGCCAGCAGCTTAGCGGCTAGCGGGAGGTATAATGAGCAGTTCTTC
CASSLAASGRYNEQFF
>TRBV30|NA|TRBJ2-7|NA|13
TGTGCCTGGAGTACCCCCACAGGGTACGAGCAGTACTTC
CAWSTPTGYEQYF
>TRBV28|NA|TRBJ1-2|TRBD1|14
TGTGCCAGCAGTCCGGGGGGACAGGCCTTTAGCTACACCTTC
CASSPGGQAFSYTF
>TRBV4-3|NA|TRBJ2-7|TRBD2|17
TGCGCCAGCAGCCAAGAATCGCCACTAGCGGAGCCCTACGAGCAGTACTTC
CASSQESPLAEPYEQYF
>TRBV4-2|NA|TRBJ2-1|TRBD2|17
TGTGCCAGCAGCCAAGCTGTACGGGAGGGATTATACAATGAGCAGTTCTTC
CASSQAVREGLYNEQFF
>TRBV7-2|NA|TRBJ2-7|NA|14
TGTGCCAGCAGCTTAGCTCTAGCGACCGGCGAGCAGTACTTC
CASSLALATGEQYF